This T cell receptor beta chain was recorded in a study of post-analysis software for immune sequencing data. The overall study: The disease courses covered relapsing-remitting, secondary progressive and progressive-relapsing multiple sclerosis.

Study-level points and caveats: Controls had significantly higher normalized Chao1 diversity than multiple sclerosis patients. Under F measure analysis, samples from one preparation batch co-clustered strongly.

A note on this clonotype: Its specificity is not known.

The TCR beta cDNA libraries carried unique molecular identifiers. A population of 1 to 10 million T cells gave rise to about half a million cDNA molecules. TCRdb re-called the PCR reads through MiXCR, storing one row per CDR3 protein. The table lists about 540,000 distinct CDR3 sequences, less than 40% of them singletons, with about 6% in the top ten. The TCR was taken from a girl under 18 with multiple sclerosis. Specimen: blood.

The CDR3 here is CSARGFIRVSSQETQYF. As DNA, the CDR3 is TGCAGTGCTAGAGGATTCATAAGGGTTAGCTCACAAGAGACCCAGTACTTC. The chain couples TRBV20-1 to TRBJ2-5; D gene unclear. Per germline, CDR1 DFQATT and CDR2 SNEGSKA (reference sequence). Trimming pared 1 base from V and 2 bases from J, leaving 20 bases between. There are 17 residues in the CDR3.